This T cell receptor (beta chain) was found in a study of human T cells and chemical hapten exposure. This clonotype came up many times. Noted time point: pre-sensitization, week 0. Regarding treatment: therapeutic diphenylcyclopropenone sensitization with weekly scalp DPC. Unique molecular identifiers were attached to individual cDNA molecules during library preparation. TCRdb recomputed calls from the RACE reads with MiXCR, one row per CDR3 protein. The sample includes around 60,000 distinct CDR3 sequences, around 7% of them seen just once. This CDR3 is built from 13 residues. V was pared by 7 bases and J by 2 bases, with 11 bases between. Germline V gives CDR1 MGHDK, CDR2 SYGVNS.

This sample comprised whole blood, obtained in connection with sensitization to the hapten diphenylcyclopropenone (DPC). The chain employs TRBV25-1 and TRBJ2-5, with D perhaps TRBD2 (6 bases). This sequence was found in a woman in her twenties or thirties with alopecia areata. Some clones in this sample may be carry-over from other donors' samples. CDR3 loop: CASTAGGQETQYF. CDR3 in DNA: TGTGCCAGCACTGCCGGGGGTCAAGAGACCCAGTACTTC.